A selection of T cell receptor beta chains follows, all from one sample in a study of technical replicates of blood from several donors. Sequencing was performed with immunoSEQ multiplex PCR; in TCRdb, only in-frame clones are kept and a portion is missing. The sample has around 85,000 clones, roughly 94% seen once. The sequenced sample was T cells isolated from PBMCs. The source is a human donor in good health. Each CDR3 is given with its conserved first and last residue. Fields, in order: clone size, J gene, V gene, D gene, CDR3 DNA, CDR3 protein. The D gene is left open where the match is weak. Size values are once, few and many counts, or a class for expanded clones, and some rows have none.

size: -; J: TRBJ2-3; V: TRBV27; D: TRBD2; DNA: TGTGCCAGCAGTGGTAGAGCGGGGGCACACACAGATACGCAGTATTTT; CDR3: CASSGRAGAHTDTQYF
size: -; J: TRBJ2-6; V: TRBV5-1; D: TRBD2; DNA: TGCGCCAGCAGCCCCTTGGGGAGGGCTGGGGCCAACGTCCTGACTTTC; CDR3: CASSPLGRAGANVLTF
size: -; J: TRBJ1-5; V: TRBV23-1; D: TRBD1; DNA: TGCGCCAGCAGCCCTAAAACGGGCGGACAGGGGAGCAATCAGCCCCAGCATTTT; CDR3: CASSPKTGGQGSNQPQHF
size: once; J: TRBJ2-7; V: TRBV4-1; D: -; DNA: TGCGCCAGCAGCCAGAAACAGGGAGACTACGAGCAGTACTTC; CDR3: CASSQKQGDYEQYF
size: -; J: TRBJ2-1; V: TRBV5-6; D: TRBD2; DNA: TGTGCCAGCAGCTTGAAACTAGCGGCTTTATTATCTTGGTTCTTC; CDR3: CASSLKLAALLSWFF
size: -; J: TRBJ1-2; V: TRBV28; D: TRBD1; DNA: TGTGCCGTAGACCCGCCCGGGACAGGTCCCCGATTGGGCTATGGCTACACCTTC; CDR3: CAVDPPGTGPRLGYGYTF
size: -; J: TRBJ1-5; V: TRBV4-1; D: -; DNA: TGCGCCAGCAGCCAAGATTTTAGGAGGTACAATCAGCCCCAGCATTTT; CDR3: CASSQDFRRYNQPQHF
size: -; J: TRBJ2-2; V: TRBV4-1; D: TRBD1; DNA: TGCGCCAGCAGCTACAGAGAGGGGACAGGGGACGCAGGGGAGCTGTTTTTT; CDR3: CASSYREGTGDAGELFF
size: -; J: TRBJ2-7; V: TRBV6-1; D: TRBD1; DNA: TGTGCCAGCAGTTTAGGACAGGGGATCTACGAGCAGTACTTC; CDR3: CASSLGQGIYEQYF
size: once; J: TRBJ1-2; V: TRBV5-1; D: -; DNA: TGCGCCAGCAGCTTGGAATTGGGACTAGGCTATGGCTACACCTTC; CDR3: CASSLELGLGYGYTF
size: -; J: TRBJ2-5; V: TRBV19; D: TRBD1; DNA: TGTGCCAGTAGCGCGAGGACAGGCGCGTACCAAGAGACCCAGTACTTC; CDR3: CASSARTGAYQETQYF
size: -; J: TRBJ1-2; V: TRBV6-5; D: -; DNA: TGTGCCAGCAGTTACGACAGGTTTGGCTACACCTTC; CDR3: CASSYDRFGYTF
size: -; J: TRBJ1-2; V: TRBV5-4; D: TRBD1; DNA: TGTGCCAGCAGCTTGGGACAGGGGGCGGGTTATGGCTACACCTTC; CDR3: CASSLGQGAGYGYTF
size: -; J: TRBJ1-4; V: TRBV7-9; D: TRBD1; DNA: TGTGCCAGCAGCTTAAGGTTTGGCAGGGGGGATATCGAGAAAGAAAAACTGTTTTTT; CDR3: CASSLRFGRGDIEKEKLFF
size: -; J: TRBJ1-2; V: TRBV28; D: TRBD1; DNA: TGTGCCAGCAGTTTGCCGGGACAGGGCGGAAGCTACACCTTC; CDR3: CASSLPGQGGSYTF
size: few; J: TRBJ1-1; V: TRBV30; D: -; DNA: TGTGCCTGGAGTGACGCGGCTTCTGAAGCTTTCTTT; CDR3: CAWSDAASEAFF
size: -; J: TRBJ1-1; V: TRBV2; D: -; DNA: TGTGCGGCGGGTCTGAACACTGAAGCTTTCTTT; CDR3: CAAGLNTEAFF
size: -; J: TRBJ1-3; V: TRBV6-5; D: -; DNA: TGTGCCAGCTCTACCCGGGAAGAGTCTGGAAACACCATATATTTT; CDR3: CASSTREESGNTIYF
size: -; J: TRBJ2-1; V: TRBV19; D: -; DNA: TGTGCCAGTAGTAAGCTAGCCGGGACAAGAAATGAGCAGTTCTTC; CDR3: CASSKLAGTRNEQFF
size: -; J: TRBJ2-7; V: TRBV7-2; D: TRBD2; DNA: TGTGCCAGCAGCCTTGGACTAGCTCGCGAGCAGTACTTC; CDR3: CASSLGLAREQYF
size: -; J: TRBJ1-5; V: TRBV6-1; D: -; DNA: TGTGCCAGCAGTGAAGGGGGGGGGCGAAGTCAGCCCCAGCATTTT; CDR3: CASSEGGGRSQPQHF
size: -; J: TRBJ2-1; V: TRBV14; D: -; DNA: TGTGCCAGCAGCCTCCTGGCGGGGAAGAGCTCCTACAATGAGCAGTTCTTC; CDR3: CASSLLAGKSSYNEQFF
size: -; J: TRBJ2-7; V: TRBV7-9; D: -; DNA: TGTGCCAGCGGATCGACAGATCCGTACGAGCAGTACTTC; CDR3: CASGSTDPYEQYF
size: once; J: TRBJ1-3; V: TRBV15; D: -; DNA: TGTGCCACCAGCAGAGGGTCAGGGCGGGAAAACACCATATATTTT; CDR3: CATSRGSGRENTIYF
size: -; J: TRBJ2-5; V: TRBV5-1; D: TRBD1; DNA: TGCGCCAGCAGCAAACCGGGACAGTCAGGGGAGACCCAGTACTTC; CDR3: CASSKPGQSGETQYF
size: -; J: TRBJ2-1; V: TRBV10-2; D: TRBD2; DNA: TGCGCCAGCAAAATAGCGGGAGGGGGCAATGAGCAGTTCTTC; CDR3: CASKIAGGGNEQFF
size: -; J: TRBJ2-7; V: TRBV28; D: -; DNA: TGTGCCAGCAGTTTGGGCAGGCAGTACGAGCAGTACTTC; CDR3: CASSLGRQYEQYF
size: -; J: TRBJ2-7; V: TRBV6-5; D: TRBD2; DNA: TGTGCCAGCACCCGGAGCGGGAAGTACGAGCAGTACTTC; CDR3: CASTRSGKYEQYF
size: -; J: TRBJ1-5; V: TRBV27; D: -; DNA: TGTGCCAGCAGTCGCCTTTTCTCGGATCAGCCCCAGCATTTT; CDR3: CASSRLFSDQPQHF
size: -; J: TRBJ2-1; V: TRBV5-1; D: TRBD2; DNA: TGCGCCAGCAGCTTGGAAGCGGGAAAGGATGAGCAGTTCTTC; CDR3: CASSLEAGKDEQFF
size: -; J: TRBJ1-2; V: TRBV2; D: TRBD1; DNA: TGTGCCAGCAGTGGAATACAGGGGGCGAGGGGCTACACCTTC; CDR3: CASSGIQGARGYTF
size: -; J: TRBJ1-2; V: TRBV28; D: -; DNA: TGTGCCAGCAGTTTAGCTGTCGTAGCTAACTATGGCTACACCTTC; CDR3: CASSLAVVANYGYTF
size: -; J: TRBJ2-7; V: TRBV2; D: -; DNA: TGTGCCAGCAGCCGGTGGCTAGCGAGCGGCTACGAGCAGTACTTC; CDR3: CASSRWLASGYEQYF
size: -; J: TRBJ2-7; V: TRBV6-1; D: TRBD1; DNA: TGTGCCAGCAGTGCCAGACCCGGGACAGGGGGCTTGTACGAGCAGTACTTC; CDR3: CASSARPGTGGLYEQYF
size: -; J: TRBJ2-1; V: TRBV29-1; D: TRBD2; DNA: TGCAGCGTTGTAGGAGCGGGGTACAATGAGCAGTTCTTC; CDR3: CSVVGAGYNEQFF
size: -; J: TRBJ1-5; V: TRBV28; D: -; DNA: TGTGCCAGCAGTTTGGGAGTCAGGGGAAGCAATCAGCCCCAGCATTTT; CDR3: CASSLGVRGSNQPQHF